The 8 T cell receptor beta chains listed next were all sequenced from one sample in a study of T cell changes during pregnancy in multiple sclerosis. Clones were sequenced by immunoSEQ multiplex PCR, and TCRdb holds only the in-frame ones, with some missing. The sample yields approximately 64,000 clones, 92% seen once. The sample in question was peripheral blood, obtained in the first trimester of pregnancy. The receptors stem from a female donor with multiple sclerosis, enrolled in a pregnancy study.

The V gene is TRBV19, the J gene TRBJ1-5; 7 bases align to TRBD1. CDR1 LNHDA and CDR2 SQIVND come from the germline V gene (reference sequence). V lost 2 bases to trimming and J lost 1 base; unmatched junction nucleotides: 5. This CDR3 region has 16 residues. CDR3 amino acids: CASSIRKGASNQPQHF. Written as DNA, the CDR3 is TGTGCCAGTAGTATACGCAAGGGGGCGAGCAATCAGCCCCAGCATTTT.

The V gene is TRBV18, the J gene TRBJ2-2; 8 bases match TRBD2. CDR1 and CDR2 from the germline V gene are KGHSH and LQKENI. CDR3 size: 14 residues. The ends lost 10 bases at V and 1 base at J; junction bases unmatched: 5. The CDR3 region is CATQAGENTGELFF. As DNA, the CDR3 is TGTGCCACCCAAGCGGGAGAGAACACCGGGGAGCTGTTTTTT.

The rearrangement joins TRBV10-3 to TRBJ2-7, with 14 bases lining up with TRBD2. Trimming at V came to 4 bases and at J to 6 bases, leaving 2 bases not matched to a gene. Germline V gene data show CDR1 as ENHRY and CDR2 as SYGVKD. This CDR3 has 14 residues. CDR3 region: CAISGLAGGVEQYF. CDR3 sequence (DNA): TGTGCCATCAGTGGACTAGCGGGAGGGGTCGAGCAGTACTTC.

This chain uses TRBV11-3 with TRBJ2-5; possible D gene TRBD2, 6 bases. The CDR3 is made up of 15 amino acids. Trimming cost V 5 bases and J 1 base, with 14 bases left between them. Germline V gene data show CDR1 as SGHNT and CDR2 as YENEEA. CDR3: CASSRNLAPQETQYF. In DNA form, the CDR3 reads TGTGCCAGCAGCCGCAATCTAGCGCCCCAAGAGACCCAGTACTTC.

This clone was counted a single time. The V and J genes are TRBV7-3 and TRBJ2-1; 9 bases are a match to TRBD2. This CDR3 comprises 15 residues. The germline V gene has CDR1 SGHTA and CDR2 FQGTGA. J was trimmed by 6 bases and V by 2 bases; bases with no gene match: 5. Written as DNA, the CDR3 is TGTGCCAGCAGCTTACTAGCGGGGCCCATCAATGAGCAGTTCTTC. It is translated as CASSLLAGPINEQFF.

The J gene is TRBJ1-2, the V gene TRBV27; 8 nucleotides align to TRBD1. The CDR3 runs 14 residues. The germline V gene has CDR1 MNHEY and CDR2 SMNVEV (reference sequence). V shed 3 bases and J 7 bases; nucleotides not matched to a gene: 7. CDR3 DNA: TGTGCCAGCAGTTTTCGCCAGGGGGCGAGTGGCTACACCTTC. Protein: CASSFRQGASGYTF.

The rearrangement joins TRBV4-3 to TRBJ1-2; 7 bases map to TRBD1. Germline CDR1 LGHNA, CDR2 YSLEER. The V gene end was trimmed by 4 bases and the J gene end by 2 bases; junction bases not matched to a gene: 10. This CDR3 is built from 16 residues. The CDR3 here is CASSRFDRELNYGYTF. For the CDR3, the DNA is TGCGCCAGCAGCCGATTCGACAGGGAGTTAAACTATGGCTACACCTTC.

The V call is TRBV5-8, the J call TRBJ1-1, with a possible D match to TRBD1 (5 bases). CDR3 length: 15 residues. The V end was cut by 3 bases, the J end by 5 bases, with 17 bases between. Germline-derived CDR1 and CDR2 are SGHTS and YDEGEE. The CDR3 loop reads CASSWGLWGETEAFF. CDR3 in DNA: TGTGCCAGCAGCTGGGGACTGTGGGGGGAGACTGAAGCTTTCTTT. Complete variable domain (other parts from reference TRBV5-8 and TRBJ1-1): EAGVTQSPTHLIKTRGQQATLRCSPISGHTSVYWYQQALGLGLQFLLWYDEGEERNRGNFPPRFSGRQFPNYSSELNVNALELEDSALYLCASSWGLWGETEAFFGQGTRLTVV.